This T cell receptor (beta chain) was retrieved from a study of blood T cell repertoires in COVID-19. Study details: Some COVID-19 samples were acute and others convalescent; all came from the United States, Italy and Spain. Sample material is recorded as cDNA or gDNA derived from T cells, B-cell-depleted T cells, or PBMCs.

V lost 2 bases and J lost 9; bases outside the gene matches: 7. From germline, CDR1 is LNHDA and CDR2 SQIVND (reference sequence). The CDR3 runs to 16 residues. Authors' data handling: Reference gene primer amplification gave nucleated cell count estimates. TCRdb's table, derived via immunoSEQ multiplex PCR, lists solely in-frame clones and lacks some. The DNA gave D and trimming, while V, J and clone size come from that table. The repertoire consists of fewer than 90,000 clones, with around four fifths occurring once and the leading ten covering more than 12%. The clonotype originates from a man aged 60 to 69 with COVID-19, enrolled during active disease. Sequencing was carried out using peripheral blood. This chain connects TRBV19 to TRBJ1-6, with TRBD1 matching over 10 bases. CDR3 in DNA: TGTGCCAGTAGTATACCGACAGGGGGCTCGGGTTCACCCCTCCACTTT. The encoded protein is CASSIPTGGSGSPLHF.